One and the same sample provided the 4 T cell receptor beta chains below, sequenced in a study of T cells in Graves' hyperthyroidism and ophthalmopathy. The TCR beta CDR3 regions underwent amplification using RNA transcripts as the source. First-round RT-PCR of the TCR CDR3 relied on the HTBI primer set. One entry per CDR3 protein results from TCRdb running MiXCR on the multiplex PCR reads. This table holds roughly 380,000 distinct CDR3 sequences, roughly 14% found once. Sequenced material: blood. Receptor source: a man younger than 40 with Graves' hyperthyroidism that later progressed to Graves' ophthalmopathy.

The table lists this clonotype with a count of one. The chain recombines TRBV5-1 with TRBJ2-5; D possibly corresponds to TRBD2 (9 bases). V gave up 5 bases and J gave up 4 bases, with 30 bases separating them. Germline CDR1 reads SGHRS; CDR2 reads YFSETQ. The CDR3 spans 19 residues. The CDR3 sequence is CASRLAGGRAGGLRETQYF. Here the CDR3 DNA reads TGCGCCAGCAGACTAGCAGGGGGCCGAGCGGGGGGTTTGAGAGAGACCCAGTACTTC.

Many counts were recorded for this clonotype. The CDR3 region has the DNA TGTGCCAGCAGCCAGGGGGCAAGTGAAGCTTTCTTT. Translation gives CASSQGASEAFF. The chain is built from TRBV27 and TRBJ1-1, with 8 bases aligning to TRBD1. The CDR3 loop spans 12 amino acids. Germline values: CDR1 MNHEY, CDR2 SMNVEV (reference sequence). Trimming at V came to 6 bases and at J to 7 bases, leaving 4 bases not matched to a gene.

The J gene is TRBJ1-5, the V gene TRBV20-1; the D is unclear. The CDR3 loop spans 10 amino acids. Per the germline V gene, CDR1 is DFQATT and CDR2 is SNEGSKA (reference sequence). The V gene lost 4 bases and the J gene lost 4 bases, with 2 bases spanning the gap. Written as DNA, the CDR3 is TGCAGTGCTAAAAATCAGCCCCAGCATTTT. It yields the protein CSAKNQPQHF.

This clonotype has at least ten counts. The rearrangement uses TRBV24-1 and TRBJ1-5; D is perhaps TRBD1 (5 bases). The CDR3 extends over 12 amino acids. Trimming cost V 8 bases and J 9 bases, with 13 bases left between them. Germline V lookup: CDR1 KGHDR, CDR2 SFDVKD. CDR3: CATKGWVGPQHF. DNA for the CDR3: TGTGCCACCAAGGGGTGGGTAGGGCCCCAGCATTTT.